What follows are 24 T cell receptor beta chains derived from one specimen sequenced in a study of response to subunit inactivated influenza vaccine. TCRdb used MiXCR to reprocess the RT-PCR reads, holding one entry per CDR3 protein. The data contain around 480,000 distinct CDR3 sequences, approximately 11% of them singletons. The specimen was PBMCs from blood, collected more than 35 days after vaccination. The receptor source for this set is a man between 45 and 60 years old who received an inactivated influenza vaccine.

This clonotype was seen only a few times. The chain couples TRBV27 to TRBJ1-4; tentative D call: TRBD1 (5 bases). The germline V gene encodes CDR1 MNHEY and CDR2 SMNVEV (reference sequence). This CDR3 is 13 amino acids long. V was clipped by 3 bases and J by 6 bases, with 8 bases between them. The CDR3 DNA follows: TGTGCCAGCAGTTTTTCAGGGTATGAAAAACTGTTTTTT. It yields the protein CASSFSGYEKLFF.

This clonotype was recorded at least ten times. The chain carries TRBV6-1 and TRBJ1-2, with TRBD1 matching over 10 bases. The trim removed 2 bases at V and 4 bases at J, leaving 4 bases unmatched. The CDR3 contains 15 residues. Per germline, CDR1 MNHNS and CDR2 SASEGT. CDR3 bases: TGTGCCAGCAGTGAATCCGGGACAGGGGTCTATGGCTACACCTTC. Protein product: CASSESGTGVYGYTF.

CDR3 sequence reads: CASSLTGWTDTQYF. The DNA of the CDR3 is TGTGCCAGCAGCTTAACGGGATGGACAGATACGCAGTATTTT. The chain employs TRBV7-2 and TRBJ2-3, with a weak D call TRBD2 (5 bases). CDR1 SGHTA and CDR2 FQGNSA come from the germline V gene. The CDR3 runs 14 residues. Deletions cut 2 bases from V and 3 bases from J, with 9 bases between.

V is TRBV14 and J is TRBJ2-2; D remains unclear. Trimming took off 2 bases at V and 5 bases at J, with 12 bases between the two ends. The CDR3 runs to 15 residues. Germline CDR1 SGHDN, CDR2 FVKESK. The CDR3 nucleotides read TGTGCCAGCAGCCAAAAAAGCTGGTGGACCGGGGAGCTGTTTTTT. Amino acids: CASSQKSWWTGELFF.

This clonotype was detected only a few times. V gene TRBV28 combines with J gene TRBJ1-1; unclear D gene. Trimming pared 3 bases from V and 3 bases from J, leaving 14 bases between. This CDR3 contains 15 residues. The germline CDR1 and CDR2 sequences are MDHEN and SYDVKM. The CDR3 DNA sequence: TGTGCCAGCAGTTTCGGACGAATCATCGACACTGAAGCTTTCTTT. It is translated as CASSFGRIIDTEAFF.

This clonotype has just a few counts. J is TRBJ2-5 and V is TRBV5-1; no firm D call. This CDR3 has 16 amino acids. Germline V gene data show CDR1 as SGHRS and CDR2 as YFSETQ. V was trimmed by 5 bases and J by 5 bases, leaving 22 bases between them. Here the CDR3 reads CASRGPEAAPFETQYF. The CDR3 nucleotides read TGCGCCAGCAGGGGCCCCGAGGCCGCGCCCTTCGAGACCCAGTACTTC.

This clonotype has only a few counts. The rearrangement joins TRBV15 to TRBJ2-1; D possibly corresponds to TRBD2 (7 bases). The V gene lost 0 bases and the J gene lost 4 bases, with 13 bases spanning the gap. The CDR3 runs to 16 residues. CDR1 and CDR2 from the germline V gene are LNHNV and YYDKDF (reference sequence). This chain's CDR3 is CATSREAGASYNEQFF. The DNA for the CDR3 is TGTGCCACCAGCAGAGAGGCGGGGGCGTCATACAATGAGCAGTTCTTC.

This clonotype has ten or more counts. The gene calls are TRBV7-2 and TRBJ2-3, with D possibly TRBD2 on 5 matching bases. The CDR3 length is 17 residues. Germline V gene lookup returns CDR1 SGHTA and CDR2 FQGNSA. Trimming pared 6 bases from V and 3 bases from J, leaving 22 bases between. For the CDR3, the DNA is TGTGCCAGCAGTTTAAGCCCTCCCCGCCGCGGGACAGATACGCAGTATTTT. Residues: CASSLSPPRRGTDTQYF.

The genes are TRBV4-1 and TRBJ2-7, with 9 bases lining up with TRBD1. In germline, CDR1 is MGHRA, CDR2 YSYEKL. This CDR3 comprises 16 residues. With 1 base clipped from V and 4 bases from J, the junction kept 8 bases outside the gene matches. CDR3 bases: TGCGCCAGCAGCCAAGGGCGACAGGGGGTCAGGTACGAGCAGTACTTC. Encoded protein: CASSQGRQGVRYEQYF.

The rearrangement uses TRBV6-2 or TRBV6-3 and TRBJ2-2; 8 bases line up with TRBD2. Germline loops: CDR1 MNHEY, CDR2 SVGEGT. The CDR3 spans 16 residues. V shed 2 bases and J 4 bases; nucleotides not matched to a gene: 6. For the CDR3, the DNA is TGTGCCAGCAGTTACGGGAGCGGGAGATCCACCGGGGAGCTGTTTTTT. Protein sequence: CASSYGSGRSTGELFF.

This clonotype was counted only a few times. Lacking the conserved final phenylalanine or tryptophan, this CDR3 likely reflects a read error. The DNA is left out, because the CDR3 cannot be placed on it with certainty; the CDR3 is given as TCRdb lists it. The genes are TRBV12-3 or TRBV12-4 and TRBJ2-1; TRBD2 is the table's D call, not checked against the DNA. A total of 13 residues make up the CDR3, ends included. The chain's CDR3 is CASSLVSGGPTEV.

This clonotype has a handful of counts. This rearrangement joins TRBV19 to TRBJ1-5; D remains ambiguous. Germline V gives CDR1 LNHDA, CDR2 SQIVND (reference sequence). This CDR3 has 13 amino acids. Trimming removed 7 bases from V and 6 bases from J, with 13 bases in between. DNA of the CDR3: TGTGCCAGTAATTTCTTGGGCGGTCAGCCCCAGCATTTT. It codes for CASNFLGGQPQHF. Drawing the rest from reference TRBV19 and TRBJ1-5, the complete variable domain is DGGITQSPKYLFRKEGQNVTLSCEQNLNHDAMYWYRQDPGQGLRLIYYSQIVNDFQKGDIAEGYSVSREKKESFPLTVTSAQKNPTAFYLCASNFLGGQPQHFGDGTRLSIL.

This clonotype has at least ten counts. The V call is TRBV20-1, the J call TRBJ2-7; 9 nucleotides align to TRBD1. The V and J ends lost 6 bases and 9 bases, in that order; junction bases with no gene match: 9. CDR1 and CDR2 (germline): DFQATT, SNEGSKA (reference sequence). The CDR3 has 12 residues. As DNA, the CDR3 is TGCAGTGCCGGCCCGGGACAGGGTGGGCAGTACTTC. Translating it yields CSAGPGQGGQYF.

This chain joins TRBV28 and TRBJ2-4; D remains unclear. Germline values: CDR1 MDHEN, CDR2 SYDVKM. The CDR3 sequence is 12 residues long. V was clipped by 4 bases and J by 8 bases, with 9 bases between them. CDR3 in amino acids: CASSSSMDIQYF. The CDR3 DNA follows: TGTGCCAGCAGTTCCTCTATGGACATTCAGTACTTC.

This sequence joins TRBV25-1 and TRBJ1-6; D not certain. This CDR3 region has 15 residues. Trimming shortened V by 5 bases and J by 3 bases, and 11 bases separated the two germline ends. Germline V CDR1 and CDR2: MGHDK, SYGVNS. CDR3 DNA: TGTGCCAGCAGTCTGAGGCAGAGCTATAATTCACCCCTCCACTTT. This encodes CASSLRQSYNSPLHF.

The CDR3 sequence is CASSSSGRARREQFF. The DNA of the CDR3 is TGTGCCAGCAGCTCCAGCGGGAGGGCCCGTCGGGAGCAGTTCTTC. The chain joins TRBV7-2 to TRBJ2-1, with TRBD2 identical over 10 bases. This CDR3 is built from 15 residues. The germline gives CDR1 SGHTA, CDR2 FQGNSA. J gave up 10 bases and V 4 bases, and 10 bases lay outside the gene matches. Full variable domain (remainder filled in from reference TRBV7-2 and TRBJ2-1): GAGVSQSPSNKVTEKGKDVELRCDPISGHTALYWYRQSLGQGLEFLIYFQGNSAPDKSGLPSDRFSAERTGGSVSTLTIQRTQQEDSAVYLCASSSSGRARREQFFGPGTRLTVL.

This clonotype turned up a few times. The chain joins TRBV5-1 to TRBJ1-1; 7 bases match TRBD1. The CDR3 loop spans 15 amino acids. CDR1 SGHRS and CDR2 YFSETQ come from the germline V gene. J gave up 0 bases and V 3 bases, and 5 bases lay outside the gene matches. CDR3: CASSSRDSMNTEAFF. The CDR3 DNA is TGCGCCAGCAGCTCCCGGGACAGCATGAACACTGAAGCTTTCTTT.

The chain couples TRBV15 to TRBJ2-2; D unclear. Trimming pared 4 bases from V and 6 bases from J, leaving 15 bases between. Germline-derived CDR1 and CDR2 are LNHNV and YYDKDF (reference sequence). This CDR3 spans 15 amino acids. In DNA, the CDR3 is TGTGCCACCAGCATGACGAGATCGTGGGCCGGGGAGCTGTTTTTT. It yields the protein CATSMTRSWAGELFF.

This clonotype appeared a few times. The chain joins TRBV4-2 to TRBJ2-1; possibly TRBD1 for D (5 bases). The CDR3 contains 17 residues. Germline V CDR1 and CDR2: LGHNA, YNFKEQ. Trimming shortened V by 0 bases and J by 6 bases, and 18 bases separated the two germline ends. The CDR3 DNA reads as TGTGCCAGCAGCCAAGAAGGATTCCAGACAGAGTTCAATGAGCAGTTCTTC. Translation: CASSQEGFQTEFNEQFF.

The V call is TRBV2, the J call TRBJ2-1; 9 nucleotides line up with TRBD1. With 6 bases clipped from V and 0 bases from J, the junction kept 6 bases outside the gene matches. The CDR3 sequence is 16 residues long. Germline V lookup: CDR1 SNHLY, CDR2 FYNNEI. CDR3 in DNA: TGTGCCAGCAGAAGGGGACAGGGAACCTCCTACAATGAGCAGTTCTTC. Residues: CASRRGQGTSYNEQFF.

V usage is TRBV7-9 and J usage is TRBJ2-1; TRBD1 matches at 9 bases. The CDR3 has 17 amino acids. The germline CDR1 and CDR2 sequences are SEHNR and FQNEAQ (reference sequence). The V segment lost 5 bases and the J segment 6 bases; nucleotides outside the gene matches: 14. CDR3 sequence: CASSPEPGQGASNEQFF. As DNA, the CDR3 is TGTGCCAGCAGCCCCGAACCGGGACAGGGAGCCAGCAATGAGCAGTTCTTC. Full variable domain (missing parts from reference TRBV7-9 and TRBJ2-1): DTGVSQNPRHKITKRGQNVTFRCDPISEHNRLYWYRQTLGQGPEFLTYFQNEAQLEKSRLLSDRFSAERPKGSFSTLEIQRTEQGDSAMYLCASSPEPGQGASNEQFFGPGTRLTVL.

The genes are TRBV27 and TRBJ2-3; maybe TRBD1 (5 bases). This CDR3 has 14 residues. V shed 1 base and J shed 6 bases, with 11 bases lying between them. Germline values: CDR1 MNHEY, CDR2 SMNVEV (reference sequence). This CDR3 is CASSLWAGQDTQYF. CDR3 nucleotides: TGTGCCAGCAGTTTATGGGCAGGGCAGGATACGCAGTATTTT.

The table lists this clonotype with many counts. V gene TRBV4-3 combines with J gene TRBJ1-6; D remains unclear. This CDR3 is built from 17 residues. V lost 1 base, J lost 5 bases, and 15 bases lay in between. CDR1 and CDR2 from the germline V gene are LGHNA and YSLEER. Here the CDR3 DNA reads TGCGCCAGCAGCCAAGGGGCCGGTGCAGTTAATAATTCACCCCTCCACTTT. Translated: CASSQGAGAVNNSPLHF.

J is TRBJ2-1 and V is TRBV12-3 or TRBV12-4, with 10 nucleotides matching TRBD1. This CDR3 region has 16 residues. Unmatched junction bases numbered 10, after V lost 4 bases and J lost 7 bases. For the CDR3, the DNA is TGTGCCAGCAGTTATGGGGCTGGACAGGGGGATAATGAGCAGTTCTTC. It yields the protein CASSYGAGQGDNEQFF.